This T cell receptor (beta chain) was identified in a study of blood T cell repertoires in COVID-19. V trimming: 4 bases; J trimming: 11 bases; junction bases outside the gene matches: 9. The CDR3 has 13 amino acids. CDR1 is SGHTA, CDR2 FQGTGA, per germline. The data were produced by immunoSEQ multiplex PCR, yet TCRdb's version contains in-frame clones alone and is incomplete. The data contain approximately 35,000 clones, around nine tenths of them seen just once; the ten biggest clones take up 4.5% to 5%. Sequencing was performed on peripheral blood. This sequence was found in an older woman with active COVID-19. This rearrangement joins TRBV7-3 to TRBJ1-1; TRBD1 agrees at 8 bases. CDR3 residues: CASSSQQGAVAFF. CDR3 coding DNA: TGTGCCAGCAGCTCTCAGCAGGGGGCTGTGGCTTTCTTT.